This T cell receptor beta chain is from a study of T cells after yellow fever vaccination. This clonotype was recorded many times. The J segment lost 0 bases and the V segment lost 2 bases, leaving 4 bases of the junction unmatched. This CDR3 has 15 residues. CDR1 and CDR2 (germline): SGHRS, YFSETQ. Template switching with 5'RACE generated the TCR cDNA and added a universal primer site and UMIs. Via MiXCR, TCRdb re-called the 5' RACE reads, giving one row per CDR3 protein. Altogether 250,000 or so distinct CDR3 sequences are present, around 6.7% being singletons, with the ten largest covering around 1%.

This chain links TRBV5-1 with TRBJ2-7; 8 nucleotides agree with TRBD2. The clonotype comes from a man aged 30 to 39 who received the YFV17D yellow fever vaccine. This material consisted of CD4+ T cells sorted from PBMCs, taken on the day of the yellow fever booster vaccination. The CDR3 region is CASSFTSGSSYEQYF. The CDR3 DNA is TGCGCCAGCAGCTTTACTAGCGGAAGCTCCTACGAGCAGTACTTC.